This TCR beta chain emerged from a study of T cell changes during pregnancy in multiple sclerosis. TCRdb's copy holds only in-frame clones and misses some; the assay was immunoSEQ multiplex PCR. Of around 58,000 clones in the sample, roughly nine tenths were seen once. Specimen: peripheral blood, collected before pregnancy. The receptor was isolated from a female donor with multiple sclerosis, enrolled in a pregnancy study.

In nucleotides, the CDR3 is TGTGCCAGCTCAGATACCCGGGTTTTCTACGAGCAGTACTTC. Protein: CASSDTRVFYEQYF. This chain uses TRBV18 with TRBJ2-7; D remains ambiguous. Looked up from germline, CDR1 is KGHSH and CDR2 is LQKENI. This CDR3 is built from 14 residues. V lost 5 bases to trimming and J lost 3 bases, with 14 bases between them. Full variable domain (outside the CDR3, taken from reference TRBV18 and TRBJ2-7): NAGVMQNPRHLVRRRGQEARLRCSPMKGHSHVYWYRQLPEEGLKFMVYLQKENIIDESGMPKERFSAEFPKEGPSILRIQQVVRGDSAAYFCASSDTRVFYEQYFGPGTRLTVT.